The 19 T cell receptor beta chains below all came from one sample that was sequenced in a study of blood T cell repertoires in COVID-19. Data came from immunoSEQ multiplex PCR; TCRdb stores just in-frame clones and leaves some out. The sample holds 400,000 to 500,000 clones, 70% to 90% seen once. The sample consisted of PBMCs or T cells enriched from blood (not recorded which). These receptors were taken from a woman aged 18-29 years who had been exposed to COVID-19.

This clone was observed a few times. The chain uses TRBV9 and TRBJ2-3; 7 bases agree with TRBD2. CDR1 is SGDLS, CDR2 YYNGEE, per germline. This CDR3 is 13 amino acids long. The V and J ends lost 4 bases and 4 bases, in that order; junction bases with no gene match: 3. The CDR3 DNA reads TGTGCCAGCAGCTTGGGACTATCAGATACGCAGTATTTT. Translated: CASSLGLSDTQYF.

This chain uses TRBV13 with TRBJ2-5; 12 bases align to TRBD2. CDR1 and CDR2 from the germline V gene are PRHDT and FYEKMQ (reference sequence). The CDR3 contains 14 residues. The J segment lost 0 bases and the V segment lost 10 bases, leaving 3 bases of the junction unmatched. As DNA, the CDR3 is TGTGCCACCGGACTAGCGGGATACCAAGAGACCCAGTACTTC. This gives the protein CATGLAGYQETQYF.

The chain is built from TRBV12-3 or TRBV12-4 and TRBJ2-1; a weak D match, TRBD1 (5 bases). This CDR3 has 13 amino acids. Trimming pared 4 bases from V and 10 bases from J, leaving 14 bases between. CDR3 DNA sequence: TGTGCCAGCAGTTACCCCCCGAAGGGGGAGCAGTTCTTC. This codes for CASSYPPKGEQFF.

The chain employs TRBV4-1 and TRBJ2-1, with D possibly being TRBD2 (5 bases). Germline loops: CDR1 MGHRA, CDR2 YSYEKL. The CDR3 loop spans 11 amino acids. The ends were cut back, 4 bases at V and 10 bases at J, with 8 bases in the middle. The CDR3 nucleotides read TGCGCCAGCAGCCTCACGGGGGAGCAGTTCTTC. It specifies CASSLTGEQFF.

The rearrangement joins TRBV5-4 to TRBJ2-3; 9 bases agree with TRBD2. Germline values: CDR1 SGHNT, CDR2 YYREEE (reference sequence). J gave up 0 bases and V 5 bases, and 4 bases lay outside the gene matches. The CDR3 is made up of 15 amino acids. DNA of the CDR3: TGTGCCAGCAGGAGACTAGCGGCTAGCACAGATACGCAGTATTTT. The encoded protein is CASRRLAASTDTQYF.

In its sample, this clone was seen once. V is TRBV7-9 and J is TRBJ2-5, with TRBD1 as a possible D gene (6 bases). The CDR3 is 14 residues long. Trimming removed 8 bases at V and 4 bases at J, with 17 bases between. Germline CDR1 is SEHNR and CDR2 is FQNEAQ (reference sequence). CDR3 DNA: TGTGCCAGCCAAGTAGGGGGTGGGTCAGAGACCCAGTACTTC. It yields the protein CASQVGGGSETQYF.

The chain links TRBV28 to TRBJ1-2; D call uncertain. Germline lookup yields CDR1 MDHEN and CDR2 SYDVKM. The CDR3 runs 15 residues. V lost 1 base and J 0 bases, leaving 9 bases between the germline ends. Here the CDR3 DNA reads TGTGCCAGCAGTTTATTTCGCGGTTCTAACTATGGCTACACCTTC. Protein product: CASSLFRGSNYGYTF.

The chain links TRBV7-9 to TRBJ2-5; 8 bases are a match to TRBD2. Germline-derived CDR1 and CDR2 are SEHNR and FQNEAQ (reference sequence). This CDR3 region has 14 residues. Trimming at V came to 5 bases and at J to 5 bases, leaving 7 bases not matched to a gene. As DNA, the CDR3 is TGTGCCAGCAGCCCCGGGACTAGGGGGGAGACCCAGTACTTC. Its protein is CASSPGTRGETQYF.

This clone was detected a few times. The CDR3, as DNA: TGTGCCAGCAGTTTACGCCAGACTGGGCAGTACTTC. Protein product: CASSLRQTGQYF. V usage is TRBV28 and J usage is TRBJ2-7; D uncertain. In germline, CDR1 is MDHEN, CDR2 SYDVKM. This CDR3 is built from 12 residues. V lost 2 bases, J lost 9 bases, and 11 bases lay in between.

This sequence joins TRBV11-2 and TRBJ2-7; TRBD1 agrees at 9 bases. Germline CDR1 is SGHAT and CDR2 is FQNNGV. The J segment lost 2 bases and the V segment lost 4 bases, leaving 6 bases of the junction unmatched. There are 15 residues in the CDR3. CDR3: CASSWDRVTTYEQYF. In DNA form, the CDR3 reads TGTGCCAGCAGCTGGGACAGGGTAACGACCTACGAGCAGTACTTC.

This chain links TRBV5-8 with TRBJ2-1, with TRBD2 identical over 7 bases. With 6 bases clipped from V and 6 bases from J, the junction kept 12 bases outside the gene matches. CDR3 size: 15 residues. Per germline, CDR1 SGHTS and CDR2 YDEGEE. Here the CDR3 DNA reads TGTGCCAGCATTTTAGGACTAGTTACGTCCAATGAGCAGTTCTTC. Translating it yields CASILGLVTSNEQFF.

This clone was counted a single time. The J gene is TRBJ2-1, the V gene TRBV4-1, with 7 bases identical to TRBD1. Germline V CDR1 and CDR2: MGHRA, YSYEKL. The length of the CDR3 is 15 residues. The V and J ends lost 1 base and 7 bases, in that order; junction bases with no gene match: 7. The CDR3, as DNA: TGCGCCAGCAGCCAAGTGAGGACAGGTTCGAATGAGCAGTTCTTC. Its translation is CASSQVRTGSNEQFF.

This chain connects TRBV7-2 to TRBJ2-3, with no clear D. From germline, CDR1 is SGHTA and CDR2 FQGNSA. The CDR3 covers 17 residues. Trimming removed 3 bases from V and 2 bases from J, with 18 bases in between. CDR3 amino acids: CASSFTVLLSPTDTQYF. As DNA, the CDR3 is TGTGCCAGCAGCTTTACCGTTCTGCTATCCCCCACAGATACGCAGTATTTT.

The genes are TRBV10-1 and TRBJ2-1; maybe TRBD2 (7 bases). Germline loops: CDR1 WNHNN, CDR2 SYGVQD (reference sequence). The CDR3 loop spans 15 amino acids. V was trimmed by 0 bases and J by 10 bases, leaving 16 bases between them. The CDR3 bases are TGCGCCAGCAGTGAGTCGGGGGGGGGCCGGTGGGAGCAGTTCTTC. Protein product: CASSESGGGRWEQFF.

The gene calls are TRBV2 and TRBJ1-2; D is unresolved. V lost 0 bases and J 7 bases, leaving 15 bases between the germline ends. Germline assignment: CDR1 SNHLY and CDR2 FYNNEI. This CDR3 is 15 amino acids long. The CDR3 loop is CASSEARREAFGYTF. In DNA form, the CDR3 reads TGTGCCAGCAGTGAAGCGCGGAGGGAAGCGTTTGGCTACACCTTC.

The chain employs TRBV19 and TRBJ2-6; D is ambiguous. Germline CDR1 LNHDA, CDR2 SQIVND (reference sequence). CDR3 length: 18 residues. V was cut by 5 bases and J by 0 bases, with 17 bases left in between. CDR3 coding DNA: TGTGCCAGTAGTCGTTCGGTCGTTTCCCCCTCTGGGGCCAACGTCCTGACTTTC. Its protein product is CASSRSVVSPSGANVLTF.

The chain uses TRBV7-3 and TRBJ2-3, with 14 bases matching TRBD2. Germline V gives CDR1 SGHTA, CDR2 FQGTGA. The CDR3 extends over 18 amino acids. V was pared by 5 bases and J by 0 bases, with 7 bases of the junction left unmatched. The CDR3 region is CASSTRTSGGTSTDTQYF. As DNA, the CDR3 is TGTGCCAGCAGCACCCGGACTAGCGGGGGGACTAGCACAGATACGCAGTATTTT.

The rearrangement joins TRBV5-1 to TRBJ1-2, with TRBD1 as a possible D gene (5 bases). The V gene's germline CDR1 is SGHRS and CDR2 YFSETQ. V lost 3 bases and J lost 3, with 12 bases in between. CDR3 length: 14 residues. The DNA of the CDR3 is TGCGCCAGCAGCTCGGAGGGACTCTACTATGGCTACACCTTC. It is translated as CASSSEGLYYGYTF.

The chain recombines TRBV28 with TRBJ1-2; D might be TRBD1 (5 bases). V lost 2 bases, J lost 9 bases, and 19 bases lay in between. This CDR3 comprises 15 residues. The germline V gene encodes CDR1 MDHEN and CDR2 SYDVKM. The CDR3 here is CASSLARKGLGRYTF. DNA for the CDR3: TGTGCCAGCAGTTTAGCTCGTAAAGGGTTGGGGCGCTACACCTTC.